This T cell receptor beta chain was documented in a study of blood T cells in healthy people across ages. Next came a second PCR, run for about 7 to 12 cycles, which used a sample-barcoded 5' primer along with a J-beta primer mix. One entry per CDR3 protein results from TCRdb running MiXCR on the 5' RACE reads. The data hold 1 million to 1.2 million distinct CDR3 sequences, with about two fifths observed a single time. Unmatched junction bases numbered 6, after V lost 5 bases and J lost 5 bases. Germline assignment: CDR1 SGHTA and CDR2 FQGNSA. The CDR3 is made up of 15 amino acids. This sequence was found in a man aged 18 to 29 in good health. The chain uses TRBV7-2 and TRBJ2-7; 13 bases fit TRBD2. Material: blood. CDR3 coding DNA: TGTGCCAGCAGCCCCGGACTAGCGGGAGCTAACGAGCAGTACTTC. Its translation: CASSPGLAGANEQYF.